A single sample gave rise to the 26 T cell receptor beta chains below, sequenced in a study of cytomegalovirus exposure and HLA in healthy donors. The PCR had 60 Vbeta and 13 Jbeta primers. The method was immunoSEQ multiplex PCR; TCRdb's version includes in-frame clones alone and lacks a portion of them. Among 250,000 to 300,000 clones listed, about 93% were seen once. The sequencing input was PBMCs. These receptor sequences come from a girl aged 2-10 years in good health and CMV-seronegative.

The chain is built from TRBV5-8 and TRBJ2-7, with D perhaps matching TRBD2 (6 bases). CDR3 length: 19 residues. Trimming took off 4 bases at V and 4 bases at J, with 30 bases between the two ends. The germline V gene encodes CDR1 SGHTS and CDR2 YDEGEE. The CDR3 DNA follows: TGTGCCAGCAGCCTGGTGGGGGATTGGGGGGTAGGTGGAGAATACGAGCAGTACTTC. This codes for CASSLVGDWGVGGEYEQYF.

The rearrangement joins TRBV7-2 to TRBJ2-1; 8 positions match TRBD2. This CDR3 region has 17 residues. V shed 0 bases, J shed 4 bases, and the junction held 8 bases outside the gene matches. Germline V gene sequence: CDR1 SGHTA, CDR2 FQGNSA. The CDR3 DNA follows: TGTGCCAGCAGCTTAGCGGTTTTAGCGGGAAATTACAATGAGCAGTTCTTC. It specifies CASSLAVLAGNYNEQFF.

The CDR3 region is CASSYKRGDTDTQYF. DNA for the CDR3: TGTGCCAGCAGTTACAAGCGGGGGGACACAGATACGCAGTATTTT. The chain carries TRBV6-6 and TRBJ2-3; 9 bases map to TRBD2. Germline V gives CDR1 MNHNY, CDR2 SVGAGI (reference sequence). J gave up 2 bases and V 2 bases, and 2 bases lay outside the gene matches. There are 15 residues in the CDR3.

This rearrangement joins TRBV1 to TRBJ2-7; TRBD2 is taken as the D call from the table, unchecked against the DNA. TRBV1 has pseudogene status. The CDR3 loop spans 15 amino acids. The CDR3 region has the DNA TGCACCAGCAGCCAAGAATCAAGCGGGAGGTACGAGCAGTACTTC. It codes for CTSSQESSGRYEQYF.

The chain couples TRBV11-2 to TRBJ2-5, with no clear D. Trimming stripped 4 bases from V and 1 base from J, with 16 bases between. CDR1 and CDR2 (germline): SGHAT, FQNNGV. The CDR3 spans 16 residues. The CDR3 sequence: CASSSHVVRLQETQYF. CDR3 bases: TGTGCCAGCAGCTCGCACGTAGTGCGTCTCCAAGAGACCCAGTACTTC. The full variable domain, in which reference TRBV11-2 and TRBJ2-5 provide the parts outside the CDR3, is EAGVAQSPRYKIIEKRQSVAFWCNPISGHATLYWYQQILGQGPKLLIQFQNNGVVDDSQLPKDRFSAERLKGVDSTLKIQPAKLEDSAVYLCASSSHVVRLQETQYFGPGTRLLVL.

Notes on this clone: Other nucleotide sequences in the sample specify the same CDR3. CDR3 in amino acids: CASSPRGSNQPQHF. The DNA for the CDR3 is TGTGCCAGCAGTCCCAGGGGGAGCAATCAGCCCCAGCATTTT. The chain recombines TRBV28 with TRBJ1-5; 7 bases fit TRBD1. The CDR3 consists of 14 residues. Germline V gene data show CDR1 as MDHEN and CDR2 as SYDVKM. Losses at the gene ends were 5 bases for V and 1 base for J; bases not matched to a gene: 2.

The chain combines TRBV5-6 with TRBJ1-5, with 8 nucleotides matching TRBD1. The V gene end was trimmed by 4 bases and the J gene end by 5 bases; junction bases not matched to a gene: 2. This CDR3 contains 13 residues. Looked up from germline, CDR1 is SGHDT and CDR2 is YYEEEE. This CDR3 is CASSQGADQPQHF. The CDR3 DNA reads as TGTGCCAGCAGCCAGGGGGCTGATCAGCCCCAGCATTTT.

The rearrangement uses TRBV4-1 and TRBJ1-2; D ambiguous. Germline V lookup: CDR1 MGHRA, CDR2 YSYEKL. V was clipped by 0 bases and J by 0 bases, with 11 bases between them. The CDR3 spans 16 residues. The CDR3 reads CASSQDGSSPNYGYTF. DNA for the CDR3: TGCGCCAGCAGCCAAGACGGGAGCAGCCCTAACTATGGCTACACCTTC.

V is TRBV7-2 and J is TRBJ2-7; 12 bases match TRBD2. This CDR3 has 16 amino acids. With 4 bases clipped from V and 0 bases from J, the junction kept 4 bases outside the gene matches. The V gene's germline CDR1 is SGHTA and CDR2 FQGNSA. CDR3 amino acids: CASSYLAGGPSYEQYF. In DNA form, the CDR3 reads TGTGCCAGCAGCTATCTAGCGGGAGGGCCCTCCTACGAGCAGTACTTC.

The chain is built from TRBV9 and TRBJ2-3; 13 bases line up with TRBD2. The CDR3 length is 16 residues. Germline V lookup: CDR1 SGDLS, CDR2 YYNGEE. J was trimmed by 2 bases and V by 4 bases; bases with no gene match: 4. CDR3 amino acids: CASSIGLAGDTDTQYF. CDR3 in DNA: TGTGCCAGCAGCATCGGACTAGCGGGGGACACAGATACGCAGTATTTT. The entire variable domain, with the rest obtained from reference TRBV9 and TRBJ2-3, is as follows: DSGVTQTPKHLITATGQRVTLRCSPRSGDLSVYWYQQSLDQGLQFLIQYYNGEERAKGNILERFSAQQFPDLHSELNLSSLELGDSALYFCASSIGLAGDTDTQYFGPGTRLTVL.

The rearrangement uses TRBV9 and TRBJ2-3; 9 nucleotides line up with TRBD2. This CDR3 contains 12 residues. J lost 10 bases, V lost 3 bases, and 3 bases had no gene match. Germline CDR1 SGDLS, CDR2 YYNGEE. CDR3 nucleotide sequence: TGTGCCAGCAGCGGTAGCGGGGGACCGCAGTATTTT. This sequence encodes CASSGSGGPQYF.

The chain links TRBV30 to TRBJ1-1; TRBD1 aligns across 7 bases. V was clipped by 3 bases and J by 1 base; unmatched bases: 8. Germline V gives CDR1 GTSNPN, CDR2 SVGIG (reference sequence). This CDR3 spans 15 amino acids. For the CDR3, the DNA is TGTGCCTGGAGGAGACCGGGACAGAAGAACACTGAAGCTTTCTTT. It translates to CAWRRPGQKNTEAFF.

The rearrangement uses TRBV28 and TRBJ2-5; no definite D call. The CDR3 has 13 residues. V was cut by 5 bases and J by 7 bases, with 14 bases left in between. CDR1 and CDR2 (germline): MDHEN, SYDVKM. The CDR3 region has the DNA TGTGCCAGCAGTGTAACTCCAAGAGGGACCCAGTACTTC. This translates into CASSVTPRGTQYF.

In its sample, this clone was seen once. V is TRBV15 and J is TRBJ2-1; 14 positions match TRBD2. The CDR3 sequence is 16 residues long. The germline V gene encodes CDR1 LNHNV and CDR2 YYDKDF (reference sequence). The J segment lost 0 bases and the V segment lost 5 bases, leaving 0 bases of the junction unmatched. CDR3 residues: CATSGTSGSSYNEQFF. The CDR3 nucleotides are TGTGCCACCAGCGGGACTAGCGGGAGCTCCTACAATGAGCAGTTCTTC.

The chain links TRBV10-3 to TRBJ2-7, with TRBD1 identical over 10 bases. J was trimmed by 6 bases and V by 5 bases; bases with no gene match: 7. Per the germline V gene, CDR1 is ENHRY and CDR2 is SYGVKD. This CDR3 is built from 14 residues. CDR3: CAISQGQGIGEQYF. The CDR3 bases are TGTGCCATCAGTCAGGGACAGGGGATCGGCGAGCAGTACTTC.

This chain links TRBV23-1 with TRBJ1-2; 12 nucleotides align to TRBD1. TRBV23-1 is noted as an ORF with a role that remains uncertain. J was trimmed by 0 bases and V by 0 bases; bases with no gene match: 17. The CDR3 consists of 22 residues. The CDR3 reads CASSQSAPGTGGNEGTNYGYTF. For the CDR3, the DNA is TGCGCCAGCAGTCAATCGGCGCCCGGGACAGGGGGCAACGAGGGGACTAACTATGGCTACACCTTC.

The chain carries TRBV10-3 and TRBJ2-7; 9 positions agree with TRBD1. The CDR3 contains 14 residues. V shed 0 bases and J 7 bases; nucleotides not matched to a gene: 4. Germline V gene lookup returns CDR1 ENHRY and CDR2 SYGVKD. In DNA form, the CDR3 reads TGTGCCATCAGTGAGTCAGGGACAGGGAGAGAGCAGTACTTC. It translates to CAISESGTGREQYF.

V and J are TRBV28 and TRBJ1-6; 7 positions match TRBD1. Germline-derived CDR1 and CDR2 are MDHEN and SYDVKM. After removal of 6 bases from V and 14 bases from J, the junction contained 7 bases not matched to a gene. The CDR3 consists of 12 residues. CDR3 sequence (DNA): TGTGCCAGCAGAGAGGGGGCTCTAACCCTCCACTTT. Translating gives CASREGALTLHF.

This chain joins TRBV5-1 and TRBJ2-7, with 8 nucleotides matching TRBD1. CDR3 size: 15 residues. Germline CDR1 SGHRS, CDR2 YFSETQ. Trimming cost V 0 bases and J 0 bases; bases outside gene matches: 2. CDR3: CASSLGTGGSYEQYF. The CDR3 DNA reads TGCGCCAGCAGCTTGGGTACAGGGGGCTCCTACGAGCAGTACTTC.

This clone has only one observation. The rearrangement uses TRBV30 and TRBJ2-1; 8 bases map to TRBD2. Looked up from germline, CDR1 is GTSNPN and CDR2 is SVGIG (reference sequence). The J segment lost 2 bases and the V segment lost 4 bases, leaving 10 bases of the junction unmatched. The CDR3 covers 16 residues. The CDR3 nucleotides read TGTGCCTGGACTGGGGGGTTAGCGGGGACCTACAATGAGCAGTTCTTC. Translation gives CAWTGGLAGTYNEQFF.

The chain links TRBV7-9 to TRBJ2-7, with D possibly matching TRBD1 (5 bases). The CDR3 loop spans 14 amino acids. V was clipped by 3 bases and J by 5 bases, with 14 bases between them. The germline V gene has CDR1 SEHNR and CDR2 FQNEAQ (reference sequence). The CDR3 is CASSFWGRGDEQYF. CDR3 coding DNA: TGTGCCAGCAGCTTTTGGGGAAGGGGCGACGAGCAGTACTTC.

The J gene is TRBJ2-2, the V gene TRBV5-1; TRBD2 matches 8 bases. J was trimmed by 0 bases and V by 2 bases; bases with no gene match: 3. Germline V lookup: CDR1 SGHRS, CDR2 YFSETQ. The CDR3 spans 16 residues. The chain's CDR3 is CASSFTAGANTGELFF. The CDR3 DNA is TGCGCCAGCAGCTTTACAGCGGGGGCGAACACCGGGGAGCTGTTTTTT.

The CDR3: CASSPQGTAAGAGQNEQFF. Here the CDR3 DNA reads TGTGCCAGCAGCCCTCAAGGTACGGCGGCGGGGGCGGGTCAGAATGAGCAGTTCTTC. J is TRBJ2-1 and V is TRBV4-2, with D possibly TRBD2 on 7 matching bases. Germline assignment: CDR1 LGHNA and CDR2 YNFKEQ. V shed 4 bases and J shed 7 bases, with 29 bases lying between them. The length of the CDR3 is 19 residues.

CDR3 region: CASSYRGYYEQYF. In nucleotides, the CDR3 is TGTGCCAGCAGCTACAGGGGTTACTACGAGCAGTACTTC. The rearrangement uses TRBV7-2 and TRBJ2-7; 7 bases fit TRBD1. CDR1 and CDR2 from the germline V gene are SGHTA and FQGNSA. Losses at the gene ends were 4 bases for V and 3 bases for J; bases not matched to a gene: 3. CDR3 size: 13 residues.

The chain recombines TRBV5-4 with TRBJ2-3; D is undetermined. Deletions cut 1 base from V and 3 bases from J, with 15 bases between. This CDR3 comprises 16 residues. Germline assignment: CDR1 SGHNT and CDR2 YYREEE (reference sequence). CDR3 sequence: CASSLKVTPWTDTQYF. CDR3 bases: TGTGCCAGCAGCTTGAAGGTGACTCCATGGACAGATACGCAGTATTTT.

This chain links TRBV9 with TRBJ1-6, with D perhaps matching TRBD1 (5 bases). The CDR3 contains 14 residues. Germline V gene sequence: CDR1 SGDLS, CDR2 YYNGEE. The V and J ends lost 2 bases and 5 bases respectively, with 8 bases between them. The CDR3 region is CASSVRVDNSPLHF. The CDR3 DNA sequence: TGTGCCAGCAGCGTCAGGGTCGATAATTCACCCCTCCACTTT.